This T cell receptor (beta chain) came from a study of T cells in Graves' hyperthyroidism and ophthalmopathy. Exclusion criteria comprised uncontrolled infection, other autoimmune disease, pregnancy or lactation. Diagnosis rested on symptoms, serum thyroxine and TRAb, thyroid ultrasound, and orbital computed tomography. Amplification of TCR beta CDR3 regions used RNA as the template. TCR CDR3 underwent first-round RT-PCR with the HTBI primer set. MiXCR was run by TCRdb on the multiplex PCR reads, yielding one entry per CDR3 protein. The table includes approximately 640,000 distinct CDR3 sequences, over 40% detected once. In its sample, this clonotype was seen a few times. The antigen remains unidentified. One end of the junction does not line up with germline, which may come from a read error. Study conclusions and caveats: From stable hyperthyroidism, ophthalmopathy was separated by a 13 V-J model.

Sequencing was performed on peripheral blood or thyroid tissue (not recorded which). The source is an adult man with Graves' disease, either hyperthyroidism or ophthalmopathy (not recorded which).

For the CDR3, the DNA is TGTGCTAGCAGCCCCCGTGGGACGGACCAAGAGACCCAGTACTTC. It specifies CASSPRGTDQETQYF. The gene calls are TRBV7-3 and TRBJ2-5; D may correspond to TRBD1 or TRBD2 (5 bases each). Germline values: CDR1 SGHTA, CDR2 FQGTGA. The CDR3 has 15 amino acids.